This entry is about one TCR beta chain. Germline V gene sequence: CDR1 SEHNR, CDR2 FQNEAQ (reference sequence). Deletions cut 9 bases from V and 4 bases from J, with 21 bases between. This CDR3 is 15 amino acids long. The data stem from a study of cytomegalovirus exposure and HLA in healthy donors. Here immunoSEQ multiplex PCR was the method, and the copy in TCRdb shows in-frame clones only, minus some. The data contain more than 100,000 clones, 85% to 90% of them singletons. Sequencing was performed on PBMCs. The rearrangement links TRBV7-9 to TRBJ2-5; D is perhaps TRBD2 (6 bases). This receptor was obtained from a man aged 25-45 years in good health and CMV-seronegative. The CDR3 region has the DNA TGTGCCAGTTTCTCCCGAGCGGGCCTCGGAGAGACCCAGTACTTC. Amino acid sequence: CASFSRAGLGETQYF.